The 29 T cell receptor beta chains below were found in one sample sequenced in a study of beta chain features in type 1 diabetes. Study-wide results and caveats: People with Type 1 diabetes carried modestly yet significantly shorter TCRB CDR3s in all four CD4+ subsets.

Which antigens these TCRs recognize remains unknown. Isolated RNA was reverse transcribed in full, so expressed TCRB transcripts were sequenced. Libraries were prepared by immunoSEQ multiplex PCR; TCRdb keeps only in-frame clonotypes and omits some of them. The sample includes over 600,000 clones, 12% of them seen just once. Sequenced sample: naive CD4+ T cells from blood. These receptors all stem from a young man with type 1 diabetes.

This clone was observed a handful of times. The CDR3 DNA reads as TGTGCCAGCAGCTCCAGACAGGGTTCACCCCTCCACTTT. It encodes CASSSRQGSPLHF. The chain combines TRBV13 with TRBJ1-6, with 7 bases that match TRBD1. The CDR3 spans 13 residues. The trim removed 4 bases at V and 9 bases at J, leaving 3 bases unmatched. CDR1 is PRHDT and CDR2 is FYEKMQ in the germline V gene (reference sequence).

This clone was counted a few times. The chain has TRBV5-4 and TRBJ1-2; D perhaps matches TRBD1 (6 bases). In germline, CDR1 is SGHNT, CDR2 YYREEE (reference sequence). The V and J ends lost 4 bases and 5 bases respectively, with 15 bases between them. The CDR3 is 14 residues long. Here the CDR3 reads CASSVPGQLYGYTF. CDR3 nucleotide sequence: TGTGCCAGCAGCGTTCCGGGACAACTTTATGGCTACACCTTC. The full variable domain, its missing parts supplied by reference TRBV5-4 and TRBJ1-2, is ETGVTQSPTHLIKTRGQQVTLRCSSQSGHNTVSWYQQALGQGPQFIFQYYREEENGRGNFPPRFSGLQFPNYSSELNVNALELDDSALYLCASSVPGQLYGYTFGSGTRLTVV.

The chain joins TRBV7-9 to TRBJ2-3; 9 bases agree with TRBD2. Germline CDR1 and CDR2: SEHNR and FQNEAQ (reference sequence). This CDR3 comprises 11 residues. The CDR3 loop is CASGRMDTQYF. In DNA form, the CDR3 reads TGTGCGAGCGGGAGGATGGATACGCAGTATTTT.

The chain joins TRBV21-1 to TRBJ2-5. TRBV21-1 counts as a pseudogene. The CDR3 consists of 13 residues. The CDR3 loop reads CASSRAGEETQYF. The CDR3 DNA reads TGTGCCAGCAGCAGAGCGGGGGAAGAGACCCAGTACTTC.

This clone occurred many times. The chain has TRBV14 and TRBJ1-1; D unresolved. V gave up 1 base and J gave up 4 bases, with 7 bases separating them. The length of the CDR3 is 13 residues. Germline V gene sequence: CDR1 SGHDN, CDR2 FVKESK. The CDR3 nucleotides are TGTGCCAGCAGCCAAGTGCTGCGCACTGAAGCTTTCTTT. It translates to CASSQVLRTEAFF.

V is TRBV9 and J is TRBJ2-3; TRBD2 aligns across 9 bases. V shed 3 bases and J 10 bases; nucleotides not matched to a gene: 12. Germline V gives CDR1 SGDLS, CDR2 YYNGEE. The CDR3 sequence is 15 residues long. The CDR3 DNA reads TGTGCCAGCAGCGGGGGACTAGCTGACTTCTCGCCGCAGTATTTT. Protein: CASSGGLADFSPQYF.

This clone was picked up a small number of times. CDR3 DNA sequence: TGTGCCAGCAGCTTACCCCCAGGGGGCGCGAACTACGATGGCTACACCTTC. It specifies CASSLPPGGANYDGYTF. The chain is built from TRBV7-9 and TRBJ1-2; 8 bases are shared with TRBD1. Trimming took 2 bases from V and 6 from J; bases not matched to a gene: 14. The V gene's germline CDR1 is SEHNR and CDR2 FQNEAQ (reference sequence). The CDR3 loop spans 17 amino acids.

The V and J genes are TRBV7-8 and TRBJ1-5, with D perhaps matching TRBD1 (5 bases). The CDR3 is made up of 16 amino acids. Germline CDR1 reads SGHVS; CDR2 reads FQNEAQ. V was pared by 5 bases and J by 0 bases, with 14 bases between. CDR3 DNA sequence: TGTGCCAGCAGCCCGACAGAATATTATAGCAATCAGCCCCAGCATTTT. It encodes CASSPTEYYSNQPQHF.

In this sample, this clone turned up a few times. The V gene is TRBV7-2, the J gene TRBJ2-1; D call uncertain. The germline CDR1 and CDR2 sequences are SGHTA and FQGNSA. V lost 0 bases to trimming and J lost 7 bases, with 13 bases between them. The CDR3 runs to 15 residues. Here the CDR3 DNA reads TGTGCCAGCAGCTTAGCGGGAATTTTTCGAAATGAGCAGTTCTTC. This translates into CASSLAGIFRNEQFF.

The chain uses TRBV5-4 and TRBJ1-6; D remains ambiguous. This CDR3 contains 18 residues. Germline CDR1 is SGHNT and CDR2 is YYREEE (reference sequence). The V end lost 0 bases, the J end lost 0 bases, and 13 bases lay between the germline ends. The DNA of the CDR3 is TGTGCCAGCAGCTTGGGTGTAGCCAGCGACTCCTATAATTCACCCCTCCACTTT. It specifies CASSLGVASDSYNSPLHF. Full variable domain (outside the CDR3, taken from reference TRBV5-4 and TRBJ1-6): ETGVTQSPTHLIKTRGQQVTLRCSSQSGHNTVSWYQQALGQGPQFIFQYYREEENGRGNFPPRFSGLQFPNYSSELNVNALELDDSALYLCASSLGVASDSYNSPLHFGNGTRLTVT.

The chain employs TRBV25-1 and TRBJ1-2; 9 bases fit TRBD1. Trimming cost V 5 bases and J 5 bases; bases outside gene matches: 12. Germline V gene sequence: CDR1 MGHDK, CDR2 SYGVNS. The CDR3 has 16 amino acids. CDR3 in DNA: TGTGCCAGCAGTTCCTCCGGGACAGGGCTTAATTATGGCTACACCTTC. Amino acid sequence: CASSSSGTGLNYGYTF.

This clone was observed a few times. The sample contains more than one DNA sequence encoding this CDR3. CDR3 bases: TGTGCCAGCAGCCTACAGGGATACGAGCAGTACTTC. The encoded protein is CASSLQGYEQYF. This chain uses TRBV7-9 with TRBJ2-7; TRBD1 is a possible D gene (6 bases). This CDR3 has 12 amino acids. Trimming took 5 bases from V and 4 from J, leaving 9 bases between them. The V gene's germline CDR1 is SEHNR and CDR2 FQNEAQ (reference sequence).

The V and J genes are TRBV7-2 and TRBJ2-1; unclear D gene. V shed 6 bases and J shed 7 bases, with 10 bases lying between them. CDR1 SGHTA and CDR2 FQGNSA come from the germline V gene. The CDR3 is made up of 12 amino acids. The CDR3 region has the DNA TGTGCCAGCAGTTACCGGGTGAATGAGCAGTTCTTC. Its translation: CASSYRVNEQFF.

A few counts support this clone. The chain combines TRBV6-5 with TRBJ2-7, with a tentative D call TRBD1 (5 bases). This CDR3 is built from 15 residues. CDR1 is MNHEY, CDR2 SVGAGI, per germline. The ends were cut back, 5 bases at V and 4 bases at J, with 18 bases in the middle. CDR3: CASSPAQAGWYEQYF. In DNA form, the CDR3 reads TGTGCCAGCAGTCCGGCTCAGGCAGGGTGGTACGAGCAGTACTTC.

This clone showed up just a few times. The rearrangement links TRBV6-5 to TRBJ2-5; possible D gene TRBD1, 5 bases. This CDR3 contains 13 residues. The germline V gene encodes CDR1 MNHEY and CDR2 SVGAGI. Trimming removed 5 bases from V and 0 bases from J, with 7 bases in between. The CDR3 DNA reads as TGTGCCAGCAGTCCAGGGTACCAAGAGACCCAGTACTTC. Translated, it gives CASSPGYQETQYF.

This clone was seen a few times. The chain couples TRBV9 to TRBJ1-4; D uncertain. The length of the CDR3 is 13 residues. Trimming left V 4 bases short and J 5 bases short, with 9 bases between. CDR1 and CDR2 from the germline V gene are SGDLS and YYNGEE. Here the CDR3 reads CASSYGENEKLFF. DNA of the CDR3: TGTGCCAGCAGCTACGGTGAGAATGAAAAACTGTTTTTT.

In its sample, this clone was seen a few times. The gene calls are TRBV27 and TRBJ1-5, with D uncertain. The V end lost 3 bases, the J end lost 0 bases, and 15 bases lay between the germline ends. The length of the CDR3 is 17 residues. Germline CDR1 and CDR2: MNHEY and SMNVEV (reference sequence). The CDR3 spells CASSFLQAHRSNQPQHF. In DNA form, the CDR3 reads TGTGCCAGCAGTTTCTTGCAGGCTCATCGTAGCAATCAGCCCCAGCATTTT.

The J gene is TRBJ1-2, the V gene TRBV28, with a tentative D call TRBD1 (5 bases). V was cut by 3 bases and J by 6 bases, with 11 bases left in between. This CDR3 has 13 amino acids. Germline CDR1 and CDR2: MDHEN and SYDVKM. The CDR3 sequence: CASSLSLRDGYTF. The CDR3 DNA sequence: TGTGCCAGCAGTTTGTCGCTCAGGGATGGCTACACCTTC.

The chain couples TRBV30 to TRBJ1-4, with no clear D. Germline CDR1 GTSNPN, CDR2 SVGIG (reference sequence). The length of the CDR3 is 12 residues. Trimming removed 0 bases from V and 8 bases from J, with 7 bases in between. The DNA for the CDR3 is TGTGCCTGGAGTGTTGGTCGAGAAAAACTGTTTTTT. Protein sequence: CAWSVGREKLFF.

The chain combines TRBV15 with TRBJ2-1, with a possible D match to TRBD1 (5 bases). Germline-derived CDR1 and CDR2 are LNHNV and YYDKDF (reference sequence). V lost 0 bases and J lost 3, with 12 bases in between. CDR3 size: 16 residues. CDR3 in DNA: TGTGCCACCAGCAGAGATTCGCCAGGGTACTACAATGAGCAGTTCTTC. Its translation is CATSRDSPGYYNEQFF. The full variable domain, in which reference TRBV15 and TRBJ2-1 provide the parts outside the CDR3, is DAMVIQNPRYQVTQFGKPVTLSCSQTLNHNVMYWYQQKSSQAPKLLFHYYDKDFNNEADTPDNFQSRRPNTSFCFLDIRSPGLGDTAMYLCATSRDSPGYYNEQFFGPGTRLTVL.

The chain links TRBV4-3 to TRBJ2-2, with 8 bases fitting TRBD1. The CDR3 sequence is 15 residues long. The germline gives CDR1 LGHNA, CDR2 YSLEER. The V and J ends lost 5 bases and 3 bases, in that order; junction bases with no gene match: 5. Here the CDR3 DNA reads TGCGCCAGCAGCGTCCAGGGGGCTGACACCGGGGAGCTGTTTTTT. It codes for CASSVQGADTGELFF.

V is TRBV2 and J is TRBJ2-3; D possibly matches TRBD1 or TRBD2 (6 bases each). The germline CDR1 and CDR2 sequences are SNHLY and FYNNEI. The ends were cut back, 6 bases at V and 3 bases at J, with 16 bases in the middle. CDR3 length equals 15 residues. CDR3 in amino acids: CASRIGGTGTDTQYF. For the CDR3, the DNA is TGTGCCAGCAGGATAGGGGGGACGGGGACAGATACGCAGTATTTT.

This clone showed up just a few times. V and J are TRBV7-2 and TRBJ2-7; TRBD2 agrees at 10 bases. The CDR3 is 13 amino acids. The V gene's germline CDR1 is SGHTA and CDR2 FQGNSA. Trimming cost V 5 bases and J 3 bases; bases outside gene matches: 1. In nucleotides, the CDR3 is TGTGCCAGCAGCCAGCGGGAGGGCTACGAGCAGTACTTC. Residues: CASSQREGYEQYF.

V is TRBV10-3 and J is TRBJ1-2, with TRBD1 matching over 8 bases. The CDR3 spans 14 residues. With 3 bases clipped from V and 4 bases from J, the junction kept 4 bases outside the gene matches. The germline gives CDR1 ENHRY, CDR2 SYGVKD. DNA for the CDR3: TGTGCCATCAGTGACTCGGACAGGGTCTATGGCTACACCTTC. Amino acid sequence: CAISDSDRVYGYTF.

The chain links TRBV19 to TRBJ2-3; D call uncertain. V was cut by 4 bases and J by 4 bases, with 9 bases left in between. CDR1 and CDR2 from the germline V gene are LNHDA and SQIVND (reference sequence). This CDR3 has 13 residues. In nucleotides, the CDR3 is TGTGCCAGTAGTACGTCGCGTGCAGATACGCAGTATTTT. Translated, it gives CASSTSRADTQYF.

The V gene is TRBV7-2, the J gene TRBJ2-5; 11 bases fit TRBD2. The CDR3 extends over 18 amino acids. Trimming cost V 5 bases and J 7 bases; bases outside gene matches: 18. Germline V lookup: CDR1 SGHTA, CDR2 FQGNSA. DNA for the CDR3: TGTGCCAGCAGCGCGGCCAGATTAATAGCGGGGGGGCCGGGGACCCAGTACTTC. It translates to CASSAARLIAGGPGTQYF.

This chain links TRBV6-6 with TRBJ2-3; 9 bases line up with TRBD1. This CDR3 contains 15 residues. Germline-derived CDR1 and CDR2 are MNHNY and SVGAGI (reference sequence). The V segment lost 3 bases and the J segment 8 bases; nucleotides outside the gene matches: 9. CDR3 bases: TGTGCCAGCAGTTATTCGGACAGGGGCCAAGGTACGCAGTATTTT. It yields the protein CASSYSDRGQGTQYF.

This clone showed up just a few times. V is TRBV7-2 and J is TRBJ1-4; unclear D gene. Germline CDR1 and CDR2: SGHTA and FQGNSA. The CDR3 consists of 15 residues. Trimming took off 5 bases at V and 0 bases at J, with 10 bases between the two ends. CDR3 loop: CASSPARATNEKLFF. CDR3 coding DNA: TGTGCCAGCAGCCCGGCGCGGGCAACTAATGAAAAACTGTTTTTT.

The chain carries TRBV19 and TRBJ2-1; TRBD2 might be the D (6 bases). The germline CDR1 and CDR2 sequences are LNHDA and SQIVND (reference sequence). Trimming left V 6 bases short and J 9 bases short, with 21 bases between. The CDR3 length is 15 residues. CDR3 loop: CASSTQPGGSGEQFF. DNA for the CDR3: TGTGCCAGTAGCACCCAACCTGGGGGGTCCGGTGAGCAGTTCTTC.